The sequence of this TCR beta chain was determined in a study of beta chain features in type 1 diabetes. Study information: What patients shared with healthy donors was a similar profile of age, gender and cell yields.

Study results and limitations: Patients with Type 1 diabetes showed moderately but significantly shorter TCRB CDR3s in all four CD4+ subsets.

This clone was seen a handful of times. Antigen unknown. The investigators reverse transcribed all of the isolated RNA, so they sequenced expressed TCRB transcripts. Clones were read by immunoSEQ multiplex PCR, and TCRdb kept only the in-frame ones, dropping some. Of around 300,000 clones in the sample, roughly 15% were seen once. The germline V gene has CDR1 WSHSY and CDR2 SAAADI. This CDR3 contains 14 residues. V was clipped by 4 bases and J by 1 base, with 9 bases between them. This TCR was sampled from a man aged 18-30 years with type 1 diabetes. The specimen was naive CD4+ T cells from blood. The chain uses TRBV10-2 and TRBJ2-3, with D perhaps matching TRBD2 (5 bases). The CDR3 region is CASSVAPRTDTQYF. In nucleotides, the CDR3 is TGCGCCAGCAGTGTAGCGCCTCGCACAGATACGCAGTATTTT.